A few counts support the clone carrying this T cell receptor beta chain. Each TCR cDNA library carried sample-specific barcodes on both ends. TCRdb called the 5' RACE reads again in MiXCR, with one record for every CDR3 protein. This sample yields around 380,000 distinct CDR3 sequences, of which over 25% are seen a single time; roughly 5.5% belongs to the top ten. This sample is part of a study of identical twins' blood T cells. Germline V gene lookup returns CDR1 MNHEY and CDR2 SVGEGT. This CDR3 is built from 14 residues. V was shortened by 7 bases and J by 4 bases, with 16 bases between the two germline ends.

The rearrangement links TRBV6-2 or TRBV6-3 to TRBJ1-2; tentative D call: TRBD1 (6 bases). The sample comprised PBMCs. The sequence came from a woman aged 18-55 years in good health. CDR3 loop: CASTSTGGPYGYTF. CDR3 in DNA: TGTGCCAGCACCTCGACAGGCGGTCCCTATGGCTACACCTTC.